The 7 T cell receptor beta chains given below trace back to one sample, sequenced in a study of blood T cell repertoires in COVID-19. Generated by immunoSEQ multiplex PCR, the TCRdb table keeps only in-frame clones and is missing some. The sample holds approximately 72,000 clones; roughly 91% are singletons and the top ten take approximately 1.5%. Sequencing was done on a sample of peripheral blood. The receptors shown here come from a man in his sixties with acute or convalescent COVID-19.

CDR3 sequence (DNA): TGTGCCAGCTCACCTCGACCCGACGGAGAAGAGACCCAGTACTTC. Protein sequence: CASSPRPDGEETQYF. V gene TRBV18 combines with J gene TRBJ2-5; D remains ambiguous. The CDR3 runs 15 residues. The V and J ends lost 3 bases and 3 bases respectively, with 14 bases between them. The germline V gene has CDR1 KGHSH and CDR2 LQKENI.

This sequence joins TRBV9 and TRBJ1-3; perhaps TRBD1 as D (6 bases). The CDR3 contains 16 residues. V lost 0 bases, J lost 0 bases, and 10 bases lay in between. Germline V CDR1 and CDR2: SGDLS, YYNGEE. In nucleotides, the CDR3 is TGTGCCAGCAGCGTAGAATACAGGGACTCTGGAAACACCATATATTTT. Its translation is CASSVEYRDSGNTIYF.

This chain links TRBV19 with TRBJ2-3, with D possibly being TRBD1 (5 bases). This CDR3 is built from 16 residues. V was trimmed by 4 bases and J by 0 bases, leaving 14 bases between them. Germline CDR1 and CDR2: LNHDA and SQIVND (reference sequence). The CDR3, as DNA: TGTGCCAGTAGTACAAGACAGATGCTTAGCACAGATACGCAGTATTTT. Amino acid sequence: CASSTRQMLSTDTQYF. The full variable domain, in which reference TRBV19 and TRBJ2-3 provide the parts outside the CDR3, is DGGITQSPKYLFRKEGQNVTLSCEQNLNHDAMYWYRQDPGQGLRLIYYSQIVNDFQKGDIAEGYSVSREKKESFPLTVTSAQKNPTAFYLCASSTRQMLSTDTQYFGPGTRLTVL.

In its sample, this clone was seen a few times. This chain joins TRBV27 and TRBJ1-2; 8 bases are a match to TRBD1. Looked up from germline, CDR1 is MNHEY and CDR2 is SMNVEV (reference sequence). The CDR3 extends over 15 amino acids. J gave up 8 bases and V 6 bases, and 14 bases lay outside the gene matches. The CDR3 is CASSRSDRESRGYTF. The CDR3 DNA sequence: TGTGCCAGCAGCCGGTCGGACAGGGAGTCTCGGGGCTACACCTTC.

The chain employs TRBV12-5 and TRBJ1-4, with D possibly TRBD1 on 5 matching bases. CDR1 and CDR2 from the germline V gene are LGHNT and FRNRAP. This CDR3 has 15 residues. V shed 1 base and J shed 3 bases, with 9 bases lying between them. The CDR3 region has the DNA TGTGCTAGTGGTTTGGGATCAGGGCCTAATGAAAAACTGTTTTTT. Amino acids: CASGLGSGPNEKLFF.

V usage is TRBV30 and J usage is TRBJ1-4, with TRBD1 matching over 8 bases. CDR1 and CDR2 from the germline V gene are GTSNPN and SVGIG (reference sequence). The V gene end was trimmed by 0 bases and the J gene end by 6 bases; junction bases not matched to a gene: 3. There are 14 residues in the CDR3. The CDR3 here is CAWSVPGGYEKLFF. The DNA of the CDR3 is TGTGCCTGGAGTGTCCCAGGGGGCTATGAAAAACTGTTTTTT.

The rearrangement joins TRBV24-1 to TRBJ1-5; the D gene is possibly TRBD1 (5 bases). V was shortened by 6 bases and J by 2 bases, with 13 bases between the two germline ends. Germline V gene sequence: CDR1 KGHDR, CDR2 SFDVKD. The CDR3 has 15 amino acids. For the CDR3, the DNA is TGTGCCACCAGTACAGGCGGATGGGGCAATCAGCCCCAGCATTTT. It codes for CATSTGGWGNQPQHF.